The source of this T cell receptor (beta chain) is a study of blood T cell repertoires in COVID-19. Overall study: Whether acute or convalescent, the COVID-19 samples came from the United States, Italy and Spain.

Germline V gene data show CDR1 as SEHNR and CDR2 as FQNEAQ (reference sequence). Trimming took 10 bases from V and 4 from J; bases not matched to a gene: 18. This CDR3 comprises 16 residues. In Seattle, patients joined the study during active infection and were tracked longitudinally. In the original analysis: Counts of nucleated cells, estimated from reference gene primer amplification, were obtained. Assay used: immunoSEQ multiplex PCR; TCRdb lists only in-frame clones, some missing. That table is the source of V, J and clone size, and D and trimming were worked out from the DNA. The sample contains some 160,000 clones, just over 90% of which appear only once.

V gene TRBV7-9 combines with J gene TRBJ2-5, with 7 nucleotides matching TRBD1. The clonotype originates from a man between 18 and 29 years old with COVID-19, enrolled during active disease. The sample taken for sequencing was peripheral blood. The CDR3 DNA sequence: TGTGCCATCCCAACCGGCCCAACAGGGGAGACAGAGACCCAGTACTTC. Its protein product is CAIPTGPTGETETQYF.